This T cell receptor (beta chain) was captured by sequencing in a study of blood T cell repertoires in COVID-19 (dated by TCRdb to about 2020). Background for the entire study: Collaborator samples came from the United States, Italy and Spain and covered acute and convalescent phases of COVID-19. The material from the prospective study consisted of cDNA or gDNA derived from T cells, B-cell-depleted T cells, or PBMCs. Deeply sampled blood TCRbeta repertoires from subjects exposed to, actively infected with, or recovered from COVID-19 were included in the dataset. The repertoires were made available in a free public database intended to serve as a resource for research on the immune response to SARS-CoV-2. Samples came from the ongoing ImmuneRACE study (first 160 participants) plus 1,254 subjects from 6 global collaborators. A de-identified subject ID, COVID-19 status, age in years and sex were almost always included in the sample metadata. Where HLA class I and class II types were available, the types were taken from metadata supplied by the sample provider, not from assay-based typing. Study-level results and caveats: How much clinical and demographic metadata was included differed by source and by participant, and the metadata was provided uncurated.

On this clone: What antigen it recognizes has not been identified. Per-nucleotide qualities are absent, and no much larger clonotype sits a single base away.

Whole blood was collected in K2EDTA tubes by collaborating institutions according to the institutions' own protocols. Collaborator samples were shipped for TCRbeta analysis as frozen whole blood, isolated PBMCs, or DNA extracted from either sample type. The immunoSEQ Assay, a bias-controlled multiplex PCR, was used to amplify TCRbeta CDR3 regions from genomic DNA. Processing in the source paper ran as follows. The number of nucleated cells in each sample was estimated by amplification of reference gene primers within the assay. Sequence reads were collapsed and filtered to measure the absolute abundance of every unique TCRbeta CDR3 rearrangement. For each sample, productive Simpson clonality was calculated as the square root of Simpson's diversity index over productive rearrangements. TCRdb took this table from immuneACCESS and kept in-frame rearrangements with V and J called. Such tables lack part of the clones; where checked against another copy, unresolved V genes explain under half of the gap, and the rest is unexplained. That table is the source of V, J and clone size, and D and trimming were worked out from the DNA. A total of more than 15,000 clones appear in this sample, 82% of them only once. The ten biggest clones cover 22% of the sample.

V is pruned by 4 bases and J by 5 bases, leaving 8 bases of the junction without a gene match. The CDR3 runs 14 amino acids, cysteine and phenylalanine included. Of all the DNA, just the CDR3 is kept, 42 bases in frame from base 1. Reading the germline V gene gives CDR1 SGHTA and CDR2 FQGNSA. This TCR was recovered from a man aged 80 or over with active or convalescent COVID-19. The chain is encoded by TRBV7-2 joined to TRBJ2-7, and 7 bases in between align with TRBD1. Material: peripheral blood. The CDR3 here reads CASSSQGLAHEQYF. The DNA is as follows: TGTGCCAGCAGCTCACAGGGGCTGGCACACGAGCAGTACTTC.